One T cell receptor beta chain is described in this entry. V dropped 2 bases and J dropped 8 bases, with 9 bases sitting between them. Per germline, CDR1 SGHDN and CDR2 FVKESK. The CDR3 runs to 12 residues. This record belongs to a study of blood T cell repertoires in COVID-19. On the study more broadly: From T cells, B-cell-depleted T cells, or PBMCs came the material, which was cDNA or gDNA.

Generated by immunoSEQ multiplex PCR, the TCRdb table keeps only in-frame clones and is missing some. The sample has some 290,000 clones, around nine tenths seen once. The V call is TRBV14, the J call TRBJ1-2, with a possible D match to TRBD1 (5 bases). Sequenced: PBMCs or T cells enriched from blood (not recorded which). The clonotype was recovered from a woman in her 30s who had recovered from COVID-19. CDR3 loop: CASSQTGRGYTF. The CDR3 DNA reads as TGTGCCAGCAGCCAAACAGGTAGAGGCTACACCTTC.